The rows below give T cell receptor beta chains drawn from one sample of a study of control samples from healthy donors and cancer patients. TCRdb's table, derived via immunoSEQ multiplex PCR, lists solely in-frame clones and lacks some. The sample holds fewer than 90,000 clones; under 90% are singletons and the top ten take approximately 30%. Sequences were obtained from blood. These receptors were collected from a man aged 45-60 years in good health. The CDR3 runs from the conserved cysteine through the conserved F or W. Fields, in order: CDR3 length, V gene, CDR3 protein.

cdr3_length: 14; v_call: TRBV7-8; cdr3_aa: CASREGRFVDTQYF
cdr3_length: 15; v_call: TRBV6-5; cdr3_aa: CASSYDGGGIGEQYF
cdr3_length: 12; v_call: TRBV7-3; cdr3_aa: CASSLGTNGYTF
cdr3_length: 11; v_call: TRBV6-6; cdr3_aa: CASSYGQRAFF
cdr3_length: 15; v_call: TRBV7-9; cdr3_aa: CASSPEAGATDTQYF
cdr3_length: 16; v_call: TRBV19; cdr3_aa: CASSMLGAGETYEQYF
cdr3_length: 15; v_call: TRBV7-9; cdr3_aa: CASSARLAGVYEQYF
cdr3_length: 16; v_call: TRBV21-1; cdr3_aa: CASSTSTGATNEKLFF
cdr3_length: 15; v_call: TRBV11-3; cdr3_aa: CASSLDSGSRFEQYF
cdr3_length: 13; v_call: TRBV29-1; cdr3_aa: CSVGEYSNQPQHF
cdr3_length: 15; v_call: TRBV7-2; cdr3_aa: CASSLTGDTRNTIYF
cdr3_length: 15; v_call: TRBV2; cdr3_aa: CASSERVQLNTEAFF
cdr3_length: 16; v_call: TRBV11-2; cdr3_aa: CASSLELAGGQETQYF
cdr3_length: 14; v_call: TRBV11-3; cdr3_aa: CASSLVRSSYEQYF
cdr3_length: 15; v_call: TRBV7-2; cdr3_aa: CASSLMTGKVYEQYF
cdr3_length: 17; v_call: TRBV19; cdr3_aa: CASTTFSGQGRGQPQHF
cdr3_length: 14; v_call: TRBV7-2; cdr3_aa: CASSLVGGIDGYTF
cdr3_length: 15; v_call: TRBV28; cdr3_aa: CASRTGGLSNYGYTF
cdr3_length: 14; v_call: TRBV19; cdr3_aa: CASTRRGADTEAFF
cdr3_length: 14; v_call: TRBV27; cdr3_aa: CASSPRTGADTQYF
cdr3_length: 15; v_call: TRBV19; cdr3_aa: CASRPIQGRGEKLFF
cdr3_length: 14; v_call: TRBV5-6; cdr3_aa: CASSSGRGTDTQYF
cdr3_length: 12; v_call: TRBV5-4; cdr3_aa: CASSLDADTQYF
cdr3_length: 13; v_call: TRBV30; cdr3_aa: CAWAVEANYGYTF